This T cell receptor (beta chain) was sequenced in a study of blood T cell repertoires in COVID-19. Across the study: The study drew acute and convalescent COVID-19 samples from the United States, Italy and Spain.

The germline CDR1 and CDR2 sequences are MNHNS and SASEGT. The CDR3 runs to 17 residues. Trimming stripped 1 base from V and 0 bases from J, with 15 bases between. Original analysis: It was from reference gene primer amplification that nucleated cell counts were estimated. TCRdb's table, derived via immunoSEQ multiplex PCR, lists solely in-frame clones and lacks some. V, J and clone size are taken as reported in that table, and D and trimming were inferred from the DNA itself. The sample consists of approximately 380,000 clones, about 89% of them appearing once. In assigning cohorts, the study relied on participant-reported clinical history.

This chain links TRBV6-1 with TRBJ1-1; D may be TRBD1 (5 bases). The origin of this receptor is a middle-aged woman who had been exposed to COVID-19. Specimen: PBMCs or T cells enriched from blood (not recorded which). CDR3 bases: TGTGCCAGCAGTGAAGGGGTGGGCAGGGCCTTGAACACTGAAGCTTTCTTT. The encoded protein is CASSEGVGRALNTEAFF.